Shown below are 3 T cell receptor beta chains from a single sample sequenced in a study of cytomegalovirus exposure and HLA in healthy donors. This PCR relied on a set of 60 Vbeta primers and 13 Jbeta primers. Measured with immunoSEQ multiplex PCR; TCRdb has only the in-frame clones, and not every one. Of roughly 150,000 clones detected, around 63% appear once; the ten largest clones hold over 1.5%. Source material: PBMCs. The receptor set was obtained from a human donor in good health.

The chain employs TRBV7-9 and TRBJ2-5, with 9 positions matching TRBD2. The CDR3 runs 14 residues. J gave up 5 bases and V 6 bases, and 7 bases lay outside the gene matches. Germline CDR1 is SEHNR and CDR2 is FQNEAQ (reference sequence). The CDR3 bases are TGTGCCAGCAGAGCAGCGGGAGGTGGGGAGACCCAGTACTTC. Translated: CASRAAGGGETQYF.

This chain connects TRBV7-2 to TRBJ2-7; 9 bases are shared with TRBD2. The germline gives CDR1 SGHTA, CDR2 FQGNSA. The CDR3 has 14 amino acids. Losses at the gene ends were 5 bases for V and 4 bases for J; bases not matched to a gene: 6. The CDR3 bases are TGTGCCAGCAGCGGCATTAGCGGGAGATACGAGCAGTACTTC. Protein: CASSGISGRYEQYF.

V gene TRBV7-3 combines with J gene TRBJ2-3, with D perhaps matching TRBD1 (5 bases). V lost 7 bases, J lost 1 base, and 15 bases lay in between. Germline V lookup: CDR1 SGHTA, CDR2 FQGTGA. This CDR3 is built from 15 residues. The CDR3 bases are TGTGCCAGCACCCCTCAGGGCCTCCGCACAGATACGCAGTATTTT. Translating gives CASTPQGLRTDTQYF.